These 21 T cell receptor beta chains came from one sample sequenced in a study of blood T cell repertoires in COVID-19. Profiling relied on immunoSEQ multiplex PCR, and the TCRdb table lists in-frame clones only, not all of them. The profile shows 110,000 to 150,000 clones, around 84% of them singletons. Specimen: peripheral blood. The receptor set was obtained from a woman in her forties or fifties with acute or convalescent COVID-19.

This clone was seen a single time. In DNA, the CDR3 is TGTGCCAGCAGTTCCAGGACAGATTCCGACTATGGCTACACCTTC. As protein: CASSSRTDSDYGYTF. This sequence joins TRBV27 and TRBJ1-2, with a possible D match to TRBD1 (6 bases). CDR1 and CDR2 from the germline V gene are MNHEY and SMNVEV (reference sequence). The CDR3 is made up of 15 amino acids. V was cut by 4 bases and J by 3 bases, with 15 bases left in between.

The V call is TRBV19, the J call TRBJ2-7, with D perhaps matching TRBD2 (6 bases). This CDR3 region has 14 residues. Trimming cost V 3 bases and J 6 bases, with 15 bases left between them. Germline V CDR1 and CDR2: LNHDA, SQIVND (reference sequence). The CDR3 nucleotides are TGTGCCAGTAGTATCGCGGCAGCCGGGGGCGAGCAGTACTTC. Protein: CASSIAAAGGEQYF.

The V gene is TRBV6-5, the J gene TRBJ2-7, with a possible D match to TRBD1 (5 bases). The V end was cut by 2 bases, the J end by 6 bases, with 17 bases between. Germline-derived CDR1 and CDR2 are MNHEY and SVGAGI. This CDR3 contains 15 residues. DNA of the CDR3: TGTGCCAGCAGTTACGGAGTCGCCAGGGCCGTCGAGCAGTACTTC. Amino acid sequence: CASSYGVARAVEQYF.

The chain uses TRBV7-6 and TRBJ2-6; D gene uncertain. Germline CDR1 is SGHVS and CDR2 is FNYEAQ. This CDR3 spans 16 amino acids. The V and J ends lost 4 bases and 0 bases respectively, with 10 bases between them. CDR3 residues: CASSSARSSGANVLTF. DNA of the CDR3: TGTGCCAGCAGCTCTGCCCGGTCCTCTGGGGCCAACGTCCTGACTTTC.

The chain carries TRBV19 and TRBJ1-6, with 8 bases that match TRBD1. After removal of 8 bases from V and 9 bases from J, the junction contained 9 bases not matched to a gene. CDR1 and CDR2 (germline): LNHDA, SQIVND (reference sequence). The CDR3 spans 14 residues. The CDR3 nucleotides read TGTGCCAGTCAATCGTCACAGGGGGGTTCACCCCTCCACTTT. It encodes CASQSSQGGSPLHF.

This clone was recorded a few times. The chain links TRBV11-2 to TRBJ1-1; no clear D gene. Germline V gene sequence: CDR1 SGHAT, CDR2 FQNNGV. V lost 1 base, J lost 1 base, and 10 bases lay in between. The CDR3 loop spans 15 amino acids. The CDR3 is CASSLAPGQNTEAFF. Written as DNA, the CDR3 is TGTGCCAGCAGCTTAGCCCCGGGTCAGAACACTGAAGCTTTCTTT.

The gene calls are TRBV30 and TRBJ2-7, with TRBD2 matching 10 bases. Trimming removed 4 bases from V and 3 bases from J; junction bases left unmatched: 3. The CDR3 spans 13 residues. From germline, CDR1 is GTSNPN and CDR2 SVGIG (reference sequence). In nucleotides, the CDR3 is TGTGCCTGGATGATAGCGGGGGGCTACGAGCAGTACTTC. Its translation is CAWMIAGGYEQYF.

This chain links TRBV5-1 with TRBJ2-3; 10 bases line up with TRBD2. V lost 0 bases and J lost 5; bases outside the gene matches: 9. Germline V lookup: CDR1 SGHRS, CDR2 YFSETQ. The CDR3 has 17 amino acids. CDR3 residues: CASSLVPPSGGIDTQYF. CDR3 bases: TGCGCCAGCAGCTTGGTGCCCCCTAGCGGGGGAATAGATACGCAGTATTTT.

The V call is TRBV12-3 or TRBV12-4, the J call TRBJ1-2, with 8 positions matching TRBD1. The CDR3 is 13 amino acids. Germline trimming cut 1 base from V and 11 bases from J; bases unmatched to any gene: 6. The CDR3: CASSLEGTGRYTF. CDR3 nucleotides: TGTGCCAGCAGTTTAGAGGGGACAGGAAGGTACACCTTC.

In this sample, this clone turned up a few times. This chain uses TRBV14 with TRBJ1-1; D unclear. Germline CDR1 SGHDN, CDR2 FVKESK. The germline V and J ends were trimmed by 2 bases and 5 bases, with 12 bases remaining between them. The CDR3 runs to 14 residues. Here the CDR3 DNA reads TGTGCCAGCAGCCAAATGGCAGGCTGGACTGAAGCTTTCTTT. As protein: CASSQMAGWTEAFF.

This clone was detected a few times. V and J are TRBV7-9 and TRBJ1-2, with no clear D. This CDR3 is built from 12 residues. Germline CDR1 is SEHNR and CDR2 is FQNEAQ (reference sequence). V shed 5 bases and J shed 7 bases, with 11 bases lying between them. In DNA, the CDR3 is TGTGCCAGCAGCCGGAGCCTGGCTGGCTACACCTTC. It is translated as CASSRSLAGYTF.

The chain is built from TRBV7-3 and TRBJ1-6; 8 bases are shared with TRBD1. The CDR3 runs 14 residues. The J segment lost 9 bases and the V segment lost 5 bases, leaving 6 bases of the junction unmatched. The germline CDR1 and CDR2 sequences are SGHTA and FQGTGA. CDR3 bases: TGTGCCAGCAGCACCGGGACAGGTGGTTCACCCCTCCACTTT. It encodes CASSTGTGGSPLHF.

As concerns this clone: Germline is not matched at one junction end, which may reflect a read error. The CDR3 loop reads CANSQDRGLHDGYTF. CDR3 DNA: TGTGCCAACAGCCAAGACAGGGGCTTACATGATGGCTACACCTTC. The chain uses TRBV14 and TRBJ1-2; 8 bases are shared with TRBD1. Germline CDR1 and CDR2: SGHDN and FVKESK. The CDR3 is 15 amino acids. The full variable domain, rest sourced from reference TRBV14 and TRBJ1-2, is EAGVTQFPSHSVIEKGQTVTLRCDPISGHDNLYWYRRVMGKEIKFLLHFVKESKQDESGMPNNRFLAERTGGTYSTLKVQPAELEDSGVYFCANSQDRGLHDGYTFGSGTRLTVV.

This clone was found a few times. V gene TRBV2 combines with J gene TRBJ1-1; unclear D gene. V lost 5 bases and J lost 10, with 14 bases in between. The germline CDR1 and CDR2 sequences are SNHLY and FYNNEI. The CDR3 extends over 12 amino acids. The CDR3: CASSPWAEGAFF. In nucleotides, the CDR3 is TGTGCCAGCAGTCCCTGGGCAGAAGGAGCTTTCTTT.

In its sample, this clone was seen a few times. The chain joins TRBV19 to TRBJ1-2; 10 bases align to TRBD1. V shed 6 bases and J 1 base; nucleotides not matched to a gene: 8. Germline V gene lookup returns CDR1 LNHDA and CDR2 SQIVND (reference sequence). This CDR3 is 16 amino acids long. This CDR3 is CASRDPGQGNNYGYTF. The CDR3 bases are TGTGCCAGTAGAGACCCGGGACAGGGGAATAACTATGGCTACACCTTC. The full variable domain, rest sourced from reference TRBV19 and TRBJ1-2, is DGGITQSPKYLFRKEGQNVTLSCEQNLNHDAMYWYRQDPGQGLRLIYYSQIVNDFQKGDIAEGYSVSREKKESFPLTVTSAQKNPTAFYLCASRDPGQGNNYGYTFGSGTRLTVV.

The chain uses TRBV18 and TRBJ1-3; 10 positions match TRBD1. The germline CDR1 and CDR2 sequences are KGHSH and LQKENI. The CDR3 sequence is 15 residues long. The V gene end was trimmed by 3 bases and the J gene end by 6 bases; junction bases not matched to a gene: 5. The CDR3 DNA reads as TGTGCCAGCTCACCCCGGGGGACAGGGGAAAACACCATATATTTT. It encodes CASSPRGTGENTIYF.

Concerning this clone: Different DNA sequences within this sample yield the same CDR3. The V gene is TRBV4-3, the J gene TRBJ2-2; D possibly corresponds to TRBD1 (5 bases). With 1 base removed from V and 0 bases from J, the gap between germline ends came to 12 bases. Germline-derived CDR1 and CDR2 are LGHNA and YSLEER. This CDR3 spans 17 amino acids. DNA for the CDR3: TGCGCCAGCAGCCAAGTTTTTGCCAGGGCGAACACCGGGGAGCTGTTTTTT. Its protein is CASSQVFARANTGELFF.

This sequence joins TRBV7-3 and TRBJ2-3; 8 nucleotides align to TRBD2. The V segment lost 8 bases and the J segment 6 bases; nucleotides outside the gene matches: 4. The CDR3 runs 12 residues. Germline CDR1 reads SGHTA; CDR2 reads FQGTGA. The CDR3: CASGLAGDTQYF. The CDR3 DNA sequence: TGTGCCAGCGGACTAGCAGGGGATACGCAGTATTTT.

V is TRBV10-3 and J is TRBJ2-3, with 10 positions matching TRBD2. V gave up 3 bases and J gave up 2 bases; unmatched junction bases: 5. CDR1 ENHRY and CDR2 SYGVKD come from the germline V gene. This CDR3 has 16 amino acids. The CDR3 DNA sequence: TGTGCCATCAGTGATCCCACTAGCGGGATCACAGATACGCAGTATTTT. Encoded protein: CAISDPTSGITDTQYF.

This chain joins TRBV28 and TRBJ2-7; 8 bases map to TRBD2. CDR3 length equals 14 residues. The V gene's germline CDR1 is MDHEN and CDR2 SYDVKM. V was pared by 7 bases and J by 0 bases, with 5 bases of the junction left unmatched. The CDR3 DNA reads TGTGCCAGCACCCGGACTAGCAGCTCCTACGAGCAGTACTTC. Its translation: CASTRTSSSYEQYF.

The chain combines TRBV6-5 with TRBJ1-4, with no clear D. Germline loops: CDR1 MNHEY, CDR2 SVGAGI. V lost 6 bases and J 8 bases, leaving 10 bases between the germline ends. CDR3 size: 12 residues. This CDR3 is CASRAEVEKLFF. The CDR3 bases are TGTGCCAGCAGGGCAGAGGTCGAAAAACTGTTTTTT.